These 16 T cell receptor beta chains originate from one sample sequenced in a study of blood T cell repertoires in COVID-19. Sequencing was performed with immunoSEQ multiplex PCR; in TCRdb, only in-frame clones are kept and a portion is missing. The sample gives approximately 17,000 clones, 88% of which show up once; more than 4% is in the top ten. Specimen: PBMCs or T cells enriched from blood (not recorded which). The receptors stem from a woman in her 30s who had recovered from COVID-19.

This chain uses TRBV9 with TRBJ1-6, with a weak D call TRBD1 (5 bases). With 4 bases removed from V and 0 bases from J, the gap between germline ends came to 14 bases. The length of the CDR3 is 17 residues. Germline V gives CDR1 SGDLS, CDR2 YYNGEE. CDR3 DNA: TGTGCCAGCAGCAGCCGACAGTCGAGCTCCTATAATTCACCCCTCCACTTT. Translated, it gives CASSSRQSSSYNSPLHF.

This clone was seen more than once but under ten times. In DNA form, the CDR3 reads TGTGCCAGCAGCAGCGGACTAGCGGGGGGGTCCTACGAGCAGTACTTC. This codes for CASSSGLAGGSYEQYF. The chain is built from TRBV6-2 or TRBV6-3 and TRBJ2-7; the match to TRBD2 covers 15 bases. The CDR3 totals 16 residues. Germline CDR1 is MNHEY and CDR2 is SVGEGT. Unmatched junction bases numbered 4, after V lost 6 bases and J lost 1 base.

The chain employs TRBV27 and TRBJ2-6, with a tentative D call TRBD1 (6 bases). This CDR3 is 15 amino acids long. V gave up 5 bases and J gave up 1 base, with 9 bases separating them. Germline values: CDR1 MNHEY, CDR2 SMNVEV (reference sequence). The CDR3 DNA reads TGTGCCAGCAGTCAAAGGGGGTCTGGGGCCAACGTCCTGACTTTC. Amino acid sequence: CASSQRGSGANVLTF.

The rearrangement joins TRBV24-1 to TRBJ1-5; D gene ambiguous. V lost 4 bases, J lost 3 bases, and 9 bases lay in between. The CDR3 has 14 amino acids. Germline V gene data show CDR1 as KGHDR and CDR2 as SFDVKD. The CDR3 loop reads CATSEDTDNQPQHF. The CDR3, as DNA: TGTGCCACCAGTGAAGACACGGACAATCAGCCCCAGCATTTT.

V usage is TRBV11-2 and J usage is TRBJ1-4; D is possibly TRBD1 (5 bases). Germline assignment: CDR1 SGHAT and CDR2 FQNNGV. V lost 5 bases, J lost 2 bases, and 9 bases lay in between. The CDR3 has 14 amino acids. The CDR3 protein is CASSPGGTNEKLFF. CDR3 nucleotides: TGTGCCAGCAGCCCGGGGGGGACTAATGAAAAACTGTTTTTT.

The rearrangement links TRBV2 to TRBJ1-1; 7 bases match TRBD1. V dropped 6 bases and J dropped 1; count of bases not matched to a gene: 5. The CDR3 sequence is 14 residues long. Germline-derived CDR1 and CDR2 are SNHLY and FYNNEI. In DNA, the CDR3 is TGTGCCAGCAGCGCGACAGGGCAGAACACTGAAGCTTTCTTT. Protein product: CASSATGQNTEAFF.

The rearrangement joins TRBV4-3 to TRBJ1-6; possibly TRBD1 for D (6 bases). The CDR3 covers 15 residues. Germline CDR1 and CDR2: LGHNA and YSLEER. Trimming stripped 1 base from V and 7 bases from J, with 11 bases between. CDR3 region: CASSQAPDSNSPLHF. As DNA, the CDR3 is TGCGCCAGCAGCCAAGCCCCGGACAGCAATTCACCCCTCCACTTT.

The rearrangement uses TRBV9 and TRBJ2-7; possible D gene TRBD1, 5 bases. V lost 0 bases to trimming and J lost 4 bases, with 8 bases between them. The CDR3 length is 13 residues. Germline V gene data show CDR1 as SGDLS and CDR2 as YYNGEE. CDR3 amino acids: CASSVVGAYEQYF. In DNA form, the CDR3 reads TGTGCCAGCAGCGTAGTTGGGGCGTACGAGCAGTACTTC. The entire variable domain, with the rest obtained from reference TRBV9 and TRBJ2-7, is as follows: DSGVTQTPKHLITATGQRVTLRCSPRSGDLSVYWYQQSLDQGLQFLIQYYNGEERAKGNILERFSAQQFPDLHSELNLSSLELGDSALYFCASSVVGAYEQYFGPGTRLTVT.

The table lists this clone with a few counts. This rearrangement joins TRBV5-1 to TRBJ1-2; a weak D match, TRBD1 (5 bases). The germline gives CDR1 SGHRS, CDR2 YFSETQ. V dropped 0 bases and J dropped 8 bases, with 11 bases sitting between them. This CDR3 comprises 13 residues. CDR3: CASSLEGLGGYTF. DNA for the CDR3: TGCGCCAGCAGCTTGGAGGGGTTAGGGGGCTACACCTTC.

The chain recombines TRBV7-9 with TRBJ1-5; TRBD1 matches 8 bases. J gave up 2 bases and V 1 base, and 7 bases lay outside the gene matches. The germline CDR1 and CDR2 sequences are SEHNR and FQNEAQ (reference sequence). The CDR3 length is 17 residues. The CDR3 DNA reads TGTGCCAGCAGCTTAGGGGCAGGGGGCCAGGGCAATCAGCCCCAGCATTTT. Translation: CASSLGAGGQGNQPQHF. The whole variable domain, filled in from reference TRBV7-9 and TRBJ1-5, reads DTGVSQNPRHKITKRGQNVTFRCDPISEHNRLYWYRQTLGQGPEFLTYFQNEAQLEKSRLLSDRFSAERPKGSFSTLEIQRTEQGDSAMYLCASSLGAGGQGNQPQHFGDGTRLSIL.

This chain joins TRBV4-1 and TRBJ2-2, with TRBD1 as a possible D gene (6 bases). Trimming pared 1 base from V and 6 bases from J, leaving 9 bases between. The CDR3 runs 14 residues. Germline-derived CDR1 and CDR2 are MGHRA and YSYEKL. CDR3 DNA: TGCGCCAGCAGCCAAGTAGGGGGAGCCGGGGAGCTGTTTTTT. Translated: CASSQVGGAGELFF.

This chain connects TRBV24-1 to TRBJ1-3; the match to TRBD1 covers 7 bases. J gave up 0 bases and V 5 bases, and 6 bases lay outside the gene matches. CDR3 length: 16 amino acids. The germline CDR1 and CDR2 sequences are KGHDR and SFDVKD. CDR3 in DNA: TGTGCCACCAGTGGGTCGGGACAGAGCTCTGGAAACACCATATATTTT. It codes for CATSGSGQSSGNTIYF.

The chain links TRBV4-3 to TRBJ2-7; 8 bases agree with TRBD1. Germline trimming cut 4 bases from V and 4 bases from J; bases unmatched to any gene: 9. CDR3 length: 15 residues. Per germline, CDR1 LGHNA and CDR2 YSLEER. CDR3 in amino acids: CASSPGDRLGYEQYF. CDR3 DNA: TGCGCCAGCAGCCCAGGGGACAGGCTAGGGTACGAGCAGTACTTC.

The chain carries TRBV4-1 and TRBJ1-1; D uncertain. This CDR3 contains 12 residues. Trimming took off 3 bases at V and 4 bases at J, with 6 bases between the two ends. In germline, CDR1 is MGHRA, CDR2 YSYEKL. Written as DNA, the CDR3 is TGCGCCAGCAGCCATCCGGGCACTGAAGCTTTCTTT. Its translation: CASSHPGTEAFF.

This sequence joins TRBV4-3 and TRBJ1-2; D is uncertain. From germline, CDR1 is LGHNA and CDR2 YSLEER. The length of the CDR3 is 13 residues. V gave up 0 bases and J gave up 7 bases, with 9 bases separating them. CDR3 nucleotides: TGCGCCAGCAGCCAAGATAGGGAGGGTGGCTACACCTTC. It yields the protein CASSQDREGGYTF.

This chain connects TRBV9 to TRBJ1-2; 9 bases match TRBD1. Germline lookup yields CDR1 SGDLS and CDR2 YYNGEE. V was pared by 3 bases and J by 8 bases, with 5 bases of the junction left unmatched. The CDR3 totals 13 residues. CDR3 DNA sequence: TGTGCCAGCAGCGCACAGGGGGCCTGGGGCTACACCTTC. Protein sequence: CASSAQGAWGYTF.